The 18 T cell receptor beta chains reported below all come from one sample, sequenced in a study of OX40 agonist ivuxolimab in advanced cancers. The method behind the library was the immunoSEQ multiplex PCR assay. Held by TCRdb, this immuneACCESS table contains in-frame sequences only and omits some clones. Under half of the omission traces to an unresolved V gene where checked; the cause of the rest is unknown. The sample table contains roughly 90,000 clones; only one count was recorded for about 89% of them. Together, the top ten hold 8.7% of the sample. This specimen consisted of CD4+ or CD8+ T cells sorted from blood, obtained in a trial of the OX40 agonist ivuxolimab. The receptors originated from an adult with an advanced solid tumor such as melanoma, head and neck, liver or kidney cancer.

This chain links TRBV27 with TRBJ2-7; D may match TRBD1 or TRBD2 (5 bases each). CDR3 size: 14 residues. V lost 2 bases, J lost 4 bases, and 12 bases lay in between. Germline values: CDR1 MNHEY, CDR2 SMNVEV (reference sequence). The CDR3 reads CASSLRGVGYEQYF. The CDR3 DNA sequence: TGTGCCAGCAGTTTACGGGGCGTTGGATACGAGCAGTACTTC.

The chain has TRBV7-8 and TRBJ2-1; D gene ambiguous. The CDR3 sequence is 13 residues long. V gave up 0 bases and J gave up 15 bases, with 15 bases separating them. Germline CDR1 SGHVS, CDR2 FQNEAQ. CDR3 sequence: CASSLALGQVGFF. As DNA, the CDR3 is TGTGCCAGCAGCTTAGCGCTCGGCCAGGTGGGGTTCTTC.

The chain joins TRBV5-4 to TRBJ2-2; 9 bases align to TRBD2. V dropped 0 bases and J dropped 2; count of bases not matched to a gene: 2. The CDR3 is 16 amino acids. The germline V gene encodes CDR1 SGHNT and CDR2 YYREEE (reference sequence). The CDR3 region is CASSLASGVNTGELFF. DNA for the CDR3: TGTGCCAGCAGCTTGGCTAGCGGGGTTAACACCGGGGAGCTGTTTTTT.

The rearrangement uses TRBV28 and TRBJ1-2; no firm D call. The germline CDR1 and CDR2 sequences are MDHEN and SYDVKM. V was cut by 3 bases and J by 4 bases, with 15 bases left in between. The CDR3 has 15 amino acids. CDR3 in amino acids: CASSFRAEAVYGYTF. The DNA for the CDR3 is TGTGCCAGCAGTTTTAGGGCCGAGGCGGTCTATGGCTACACCTTC.

The chain uses TRBV28 and TRBJ1-1; 8 bases match TRBD1. Per the germline V gene, CDR1 is MDHEN and CDR2 is SYDVKM. V lost 3 bases, J lost 3 bases, and 9 bases stayed unmatched. This CDR3 has 16 amino acids. The chain's CDR3 is CASSLDRDGVYTEAFF. Written as DNA, the CDR3 is TGTGCCAGCAGTTTGGACAGGGATGGGGTTTACACTGAAGCTTTCTTT. The full variable domain, completed using reference TRBV28 and TRBJ1-1, is DVKVTQSSRYLVKRTGEKVFLECVQDMDHENMFWYRQDPGLGLRLIYFSYDVKMKEKGDIPEGYSVSREKKERFSLILESASTNQTSMYLCASSLDRDGVYTEAFFGQGTRLTVV.

The chain joins TRBV2 to TRBJ2-7; TRBD2 aligns across 8 bases. CDR3 length: 14 amino acids. J gave up 4 bases and V 6 bases, and 8 bases lay outside the gene matches. Germline lookup yields CDR1 SNHLY and CDR2 FYNNEI. The CDR3 DNA reads as TGTGCCAGCAGCCCGCGCGGGAGGACGTACGAGCAGTACTTC. It yields the protein CASSPRGRTYEQYF.

The genes are TRBV5-4 and TRBJ2-5; D is undetermined. V was pared by 0 bases and J by 4 bases, with 4 bases between. The CDR3 loop spans 12 amino acids. The V gene's germline CDR1 is SGHNT and CDR2 YYREEE (reference sequence). The CDR3: CASSLVGETQYF. CDR3 coding DNA: TGTGCCAGCAGCTTGGTGGGAGAGACCCAGTACTTC. Based on the CDR3 plus reference TRBV5-4 and TRBJ2-5, the full variable domain is ETGVTQSPTHLIKTRGQQVTLRCSSQSGHNTVSWYQQALGQGPQFIFQYYREEENGRGNFPPRFSGLQFPNYSSELNVNALELDDSALYLCASSLVGETQYFGPGTRLLVL.

The genes are TRBV4-1 and TRBJ1-5; D unresolved. V dropped 2 bases and J dropped 5 bases, with 10 bases sitting between them. The CDR3 extends over 14 amino acids. Germline V gives CDR1 MGHRA, CDR2 YSYEKL. CDR3 protein: CASSQFSDDQPQHF. CDR3 DNA: TGCGCCAGCAGCCAATTCTCGGACGATCAGCCCCAGCATTTT.

V and J are TRBV7-9 and TRBJ1-2; a possible D gene is TRBD1 (5 bases). Germline V CDR1 and CDR2: SEHNR, FQNEAQ (reference sequence). Trimming pared 1 base from V and 5 bases from J, leaving 11 bases between. The CDR3 covers 14 residues. The CDR3 reads CASSLDLWGYGYTF. Written as DNA, the CDR3 is TGTGCCAGCAGCTTAGATCTATGGGGGTATGGCTACACCTTC.

The rearrangement uses TRBV6-6 and TRBJ2-7; 7 bases are a match to TRBD2. Per the germline V gene, CDR1 is MNHNY and CDR2 is SVGAGI (reference sequence). This CDR3 region has 14 residues. Germline trimming cut 10 bases from V and 5 bases from J; bases unmatched to any gene: 14. CDR3 in DNA: TGTGCCACCACAGGTTTAGCGGGCGAACACGAGCAGTACTTC. Translating it yields CATTGLAGEHEQYF.

The genes are TRBV7-9 and TRBJ2-7; 12 positions match TRBD1. The CDR3 length is 16 residues. From germline, CDR1 is SEHNR and CDR2 FQNEAQ (reference sequence). Trimming took 4 bases from V and 6 from J; bases not matched to a gene: 10. CDR3 bases: TGTGCCAGCAGCTCCCATACCGGGACAGGGGGCTTCGAGCAGTACTTC. Protein product: CASSSHTGTGGFEQYF.

The chain combines TRBV2 with TRBJ2-2, with D unclear. Between the trimmed V and J ends, which lost 6 bases and 6 bases, there was a span of 8 bases. CDR3 length: 12 residues. Germline V CDR1 and CDR2: SNHLY, FYNNEI. The CDR3 DNA is TGTGCCAGCAGCCAGGAGCCCGGGGAGCTGTTTTTT. Translation gives CASSQEPGELFF.

This chain uses TRBV27 with TRBJ2-1, with D maybe TRBD1 (6 bases). Germline-derived CDR1 and CDR2 are MNHEY and SMNVEV (reference sequence). V was shortened by 5 bases and J by 7 bases, with 15 bases between the two germline ends. CDR3 size: 14 residues. The CDR3: CASSIGRQANEQFF. The CDR3 nucleotides are TGTGCCAGCAGTATTGGACGACAGGCGAATGAGCAGTTCTTC.

The V and J genes are TRBV27 and TRBJ1-2; D may be TRBD1 (6 bases). Germline V gene lookup returns CDR1 MNHEY and CDR2 SMNVEV (reference sequence). This CDR3 comprises 14 residues. V was shortened by 4 bases and J by 1 base, with 10 bases between the two germline ends. CDR3 bases: TGTGCCAGCAGTTGGGGGGGCCTTAACTATGGCTACACCTTC. As protein: CASSWGGLNYGYTF.

The V gene is TRBV9, the J gene TRBJ2-2; D perhaps matches TRBD2 (5 bases). The CDR3 spans 14 residues. The V end lost 5 bases, the J end lost 5 bases, and 13 bases lay between the germline ends. CDR1 and CDR2 (germline): SGDLS, YYNGEE. The CDR3 spells CASSDTRRTGELFF. The CDR3, as DNA: TGTGCCAGCAGTGATACGCGGAGGACCGGGGAGCTGTTTTTT.

The V and J genes are TRBV5-1 and TRBJ1-3; 9 bases match TRBD1. Germline assignment: CDR1 SGHRS and CDR2 YFSETQ. With V trimmed by 4 bases and J by 0 bases, 5 bases remained unmatched. The CDR3 runs 16 residues. The CDR3 DNA is TGCGCCAGCAGCGGACAGGGGCTGGGCTCTGGAAACACCATATATTTT. It is translated as CASSGQGLGSGNTIYF.

The rearrangement uses TRBV27 and TRBJ2-5; TRBD1 is a possible D gene (6 bases). The J call may be in error: the DNA end matches TRBJ2-7 better. CDR3 size: 14 residues. The germline V gene has CDR1 MNHEY and CDR2 SMNVEV (reference sequence). The CDR3 sequence: CASQTGLSSYEQYF. The CDR3 DNA follows: TGTGCCAGCCAGACAGGCCTGAGCTCCTACGAGCAGTACTTC.

The chain employs TRBV11-2 and TRBJ2-7; D perhaps matches TRBD2 (5 bases). Between the trimmed V and J ends, which lost 5 bases and 0 bases, there was a span of 11 bases. Germline CDR1 SGHAT, CDR2 FQNNGV. The CDR3 extends over 14 amino acids. CDR3 in DNA: TGTGCCAGCAGCCCTCCGGGGAGCTCCTACGAGCAGTACTTC. Translating gives CASSPPGSSYEQYF.